This TCR beta chain was captured in a study of molecular identifiers for immune sequencing clone quantification. Both previously described methods and listed TCR primers were employed to make bulk TCR libraries. A single record per CDR3 protein comes from TCRdb applying MiXCR to the PCR reads. The sample contains around 480,000 distinct CDR3 sequences, roughly a fifth of which appear only once. The germline gives CDR1 SEHNR, CDR2 FQNEAQ (reference sequence). V lost 5 bases and J lost 4, with 8 bases in between. This CDR3 is 12 amino acids long. Sequencing was carried out using naive CD8+ T cells from blood, with Jurkat cell RNA spiked in. Subset specified: FACS-sorted CD8+CD4-CCR7+CD45RA+ naive T cells. J is TRBJ1-2 and V is TRBV7-9; D gene uncertain. The TCR originated in a human donor in good health. Some libraries in this study had Jurkat cell RNA spiked in. CDR3 coding DNA: TGTGCCAGCAGCCCCTTACTCTATGGCTACACCTTC. Amino acid sequence: CASSPLLYGYTF.